Below, 5 T cell receptor beta chains from the same sample are listed, as sequenced in a study of metastatic and nonmetastatic thyroid tumors. None of the patients had undergone any treatment ahead of thyroid surgery. Via MiXCR, TCRdb re-called the PCR reads. The profile covers 8,000 to 9,500 clones, with roughly 31% appearing a single time and roughly a fifth taken by the ten largest. The sample taken for sequencing was tumor tissue. The receptors here all came from a female donor with papillary thyroid cancer or a benign thyroid nodule (not recorded which). Some clones in this sample may be carry-over from other donors' samples.

This chain uses TRBV6-2 or TRBV6-3 with TRBJ1-2, with D unresolved. Germline V lookup: CDR1 MNHEY, CDR2 SVGEGT. V dropped 1 base and J dropped 1 base, with 22 bases sitting between them. The CDR3 spans 19 residues. The CDR3 DNA follows: TGTGCCAGCAGTTACTTATGGGGAGGGAAGGGAATCTTTAACTATGGCTACACCTTC. Encoded protein: CASSYLWGGKGIFNYGYTF.

J is TRBJ2-2 and V is TRBV2; perhaps TRBD2 as D (5 bases). CDR3 length: 14 residues. Germline lookup yields CDR1 SNHLY and CDR2 FYNNEI. V dropped 9 bases and J dropped 3 bases, with 14 bases sitting between them. Here the CDR3 reads CARRGHEDTGELFF. The CDR3 DNA follows: TGTGCCAGGAGAGGGCACGAGGACACCGGGGAGCTGTTTTTT. The complete variable domain, with remaining parts taken from reference TRBV2 and TRBJ2-2, reads EPEVTQTPSHQVTQMGQEVILRCVPISNHLYFYWYRQILGQKVEFLVSFYNNEISEKSEIFDDQFSVERPDGSNFTLKIRSTKLEDSAMYFCARRGHEDTGELFFGEGSRLTVL.

The genes are TRBV28 and TRBJ2-7; D gene unclear. Germline assignment: CDR1 MDHEN and CDR2 SYDVKM. The CDR3 spans 12 residues. The V end was cut by 9 bases, the J end by 6 bases, with 15 bases between. CDR3 protein: CARRSRRSEQYF. As DNA, the CDR3 is TGTGCCAGAAGATCTCGAAGGTCCGAGCAGTACTTC.

V gene TRBV5-4 combines with J gene TRBJ2-5; D is perhaps TRBD2 (5 bases). The germline V and J ends were trimmed by 0 bases and 3 bases, with 6 bases remaining between them. Per the germline V gene, CDR1 is SGHNT and CDR2 is YYREEE (reference sequence). The CDR3 is 13 residues long. The CDR3: CASSLGGKETQYF. DNA of the CDR3: TGTGCCAGCAGCTTGGGAGGGAAAGAGACCCAGTACTTC.

This rearrangement joins TRBV6-2 or TRBV6-3 to TRBJ2-1; D assignment may be TRBD1 or TRBD2 (6 bases each). V was trimmed by 6 bases and J by 12 bases, leaving 12 bases between them. The CDR3 is 11 residues long. CDR1 and CDR2 from the germline V gene are MNHEY and SVGEGT. Written as DNA, the CDR3 is TGTGCCAGCAGGGGGGGACAAGGGCAGTTCTTC. This gives the protein CASRGGQGQFF.